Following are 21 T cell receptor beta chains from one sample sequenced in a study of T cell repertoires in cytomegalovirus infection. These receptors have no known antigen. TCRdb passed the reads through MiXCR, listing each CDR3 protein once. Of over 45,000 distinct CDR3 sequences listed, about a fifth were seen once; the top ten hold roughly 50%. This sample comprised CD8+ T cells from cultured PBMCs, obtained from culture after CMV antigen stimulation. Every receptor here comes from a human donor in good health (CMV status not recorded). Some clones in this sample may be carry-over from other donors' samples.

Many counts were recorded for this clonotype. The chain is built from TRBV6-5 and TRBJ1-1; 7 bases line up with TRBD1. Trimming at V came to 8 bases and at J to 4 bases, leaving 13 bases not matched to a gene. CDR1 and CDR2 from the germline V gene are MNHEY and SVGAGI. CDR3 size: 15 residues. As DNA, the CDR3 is TGTGCCAGCGGAGACAGGGATTTCCGGGGCACTGAAGCTTTCTTT. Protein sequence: CASGDRDFRGTEAFF.

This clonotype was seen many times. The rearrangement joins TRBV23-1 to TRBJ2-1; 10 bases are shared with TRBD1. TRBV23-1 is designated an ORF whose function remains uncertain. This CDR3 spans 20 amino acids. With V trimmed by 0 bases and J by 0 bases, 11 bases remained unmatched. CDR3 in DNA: TGCGCCAGCAGTCAATCGGGGGCGTGGGACAGGGGTAGCTCCTACAATGAGCAGTTCTTC. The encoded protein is CASSQSGAWDRGSSYNEQFF.

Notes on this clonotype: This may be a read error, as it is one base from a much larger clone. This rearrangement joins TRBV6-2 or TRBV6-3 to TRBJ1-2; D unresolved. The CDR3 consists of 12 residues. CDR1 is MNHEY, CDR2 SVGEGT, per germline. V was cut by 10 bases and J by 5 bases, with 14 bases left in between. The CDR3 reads CANRGLVYGYTF. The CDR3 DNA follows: TGTGCCAACAGAGGGTTGGTTTATGGCTACACCTTC.

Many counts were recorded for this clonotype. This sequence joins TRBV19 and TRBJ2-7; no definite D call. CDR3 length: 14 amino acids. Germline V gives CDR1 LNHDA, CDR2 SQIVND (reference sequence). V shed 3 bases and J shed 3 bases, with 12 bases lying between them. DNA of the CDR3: TGTGCCAGTAGTATGGCTGAGTCAGACTACGAGCAGTACTTC. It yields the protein CASSMAESDYEQYF.

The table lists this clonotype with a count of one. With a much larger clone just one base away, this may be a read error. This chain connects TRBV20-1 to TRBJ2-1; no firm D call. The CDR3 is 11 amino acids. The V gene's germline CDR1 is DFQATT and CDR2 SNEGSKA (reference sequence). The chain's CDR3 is CSARVYNVQFF. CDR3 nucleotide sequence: TGCAGTGCTAGAGTCTACAATGTGCAGTTCTTC.

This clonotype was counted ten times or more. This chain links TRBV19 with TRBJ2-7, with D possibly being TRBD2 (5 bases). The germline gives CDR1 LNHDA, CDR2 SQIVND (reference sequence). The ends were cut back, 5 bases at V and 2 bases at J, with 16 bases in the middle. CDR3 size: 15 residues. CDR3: CASSQPVLGTYEQYF. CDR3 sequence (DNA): TGTGCCAGTAGTCAACCGGTACTAGGGACCTACGAGCAGTACTTC.

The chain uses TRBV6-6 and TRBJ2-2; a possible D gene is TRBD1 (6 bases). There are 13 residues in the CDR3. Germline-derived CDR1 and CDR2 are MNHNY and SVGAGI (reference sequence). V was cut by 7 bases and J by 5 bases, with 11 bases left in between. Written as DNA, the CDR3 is TGTGCCAGCACCCCAGGGGTTACCGGGGAGCTGTTTTTT. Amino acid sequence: CASTPGVTGELFF.

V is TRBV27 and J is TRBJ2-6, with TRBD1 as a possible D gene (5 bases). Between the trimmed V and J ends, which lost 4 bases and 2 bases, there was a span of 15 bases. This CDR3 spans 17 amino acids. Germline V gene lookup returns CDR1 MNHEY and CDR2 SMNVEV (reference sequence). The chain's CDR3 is CASSSRPTGAGANVLTF. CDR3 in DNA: TGTGCCAGCAGTTCAAGACCTACAGGTGCTGGGGCCAACGTCCTGACTTTC.

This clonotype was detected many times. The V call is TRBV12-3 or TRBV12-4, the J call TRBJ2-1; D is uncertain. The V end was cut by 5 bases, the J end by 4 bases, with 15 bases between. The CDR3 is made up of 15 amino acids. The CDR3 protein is CASSPVNSQYNEQFF. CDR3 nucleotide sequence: TGTGCCAGCAGTCCCGTCAACAGCCAGTACAATGAGCAGTTCTTC.

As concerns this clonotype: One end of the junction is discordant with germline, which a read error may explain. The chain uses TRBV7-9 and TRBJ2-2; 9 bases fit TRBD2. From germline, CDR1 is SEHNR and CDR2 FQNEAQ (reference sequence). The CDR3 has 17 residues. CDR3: CACRWTSENANTGELFF. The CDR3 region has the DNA TGTGCCTGCAGGTGGACTAGCGAGAACGCGAACACCGGGGAGCTGTTTTTT.

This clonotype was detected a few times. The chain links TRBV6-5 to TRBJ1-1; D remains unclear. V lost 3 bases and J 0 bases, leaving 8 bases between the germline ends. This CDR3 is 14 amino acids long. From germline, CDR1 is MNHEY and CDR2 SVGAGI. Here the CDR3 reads CASSYGSLNTEAFF. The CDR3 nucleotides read TGTGCCAGCAGTTATGGCAGTTTGAACACTGAAGCTTTCTTT.

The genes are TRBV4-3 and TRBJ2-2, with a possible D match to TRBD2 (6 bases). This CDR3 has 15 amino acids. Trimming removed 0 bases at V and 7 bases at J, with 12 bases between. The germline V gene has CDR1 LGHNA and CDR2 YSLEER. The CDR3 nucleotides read TGCGCCAGCAGCCAAGATAAATCGGGGGTCGGGGAGCTGTTTTTT. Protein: CASSQDKSGVGELFF.

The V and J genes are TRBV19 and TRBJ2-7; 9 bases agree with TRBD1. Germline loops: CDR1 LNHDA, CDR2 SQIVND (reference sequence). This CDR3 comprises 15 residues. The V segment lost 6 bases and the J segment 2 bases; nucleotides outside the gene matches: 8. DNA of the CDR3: TGTGCCAGTAGCCAGACGGACAGGGGTCCCTACGAGCAGTACTTC. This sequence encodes CASSQTDRGPYEQYF.

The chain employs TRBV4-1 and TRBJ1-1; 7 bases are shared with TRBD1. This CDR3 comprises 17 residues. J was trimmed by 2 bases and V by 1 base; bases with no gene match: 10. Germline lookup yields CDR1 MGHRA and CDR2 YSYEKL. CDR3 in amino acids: CASSQVNRGRQNTEAFF. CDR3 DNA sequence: TGCGCCAGCAGCCAAGTGAACAGGGGACGTCAAAACACTGAAGCTTTCTTT.

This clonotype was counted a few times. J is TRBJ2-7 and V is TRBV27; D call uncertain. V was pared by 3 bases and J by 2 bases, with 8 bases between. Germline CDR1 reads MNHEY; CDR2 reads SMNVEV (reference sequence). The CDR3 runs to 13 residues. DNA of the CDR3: TGTGCCAGCAGTTTCTCAGGAGCCTACGAGCAGTACTTC. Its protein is CASSFSGAYEQYF.

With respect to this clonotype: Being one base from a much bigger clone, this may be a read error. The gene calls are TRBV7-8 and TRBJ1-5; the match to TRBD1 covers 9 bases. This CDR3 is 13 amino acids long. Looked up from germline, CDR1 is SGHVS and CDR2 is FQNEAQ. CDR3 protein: CASTRTGAQHQHF. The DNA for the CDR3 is TGTGCCAGCACTCGGACAGGGGCCCAGCACCAGCATTTT. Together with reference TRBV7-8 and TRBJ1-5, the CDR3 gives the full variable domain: GAGVSQSPRYKVAKRGQDVALRCDPISGHVSLFWYQQALGQGPEFLTYFQNEAQLDKSGLPSDRFFAERPEGSVSTLKIQRTQQEDSAVYLCASTRTGAQHQHFGDGTRLSIL.

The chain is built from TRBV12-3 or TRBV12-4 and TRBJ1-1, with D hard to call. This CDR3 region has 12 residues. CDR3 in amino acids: CAVRESDAEAFF. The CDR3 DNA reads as TGTGCAGTCCGGGAGTCTGATGCTGAAGCTTTCTTT.

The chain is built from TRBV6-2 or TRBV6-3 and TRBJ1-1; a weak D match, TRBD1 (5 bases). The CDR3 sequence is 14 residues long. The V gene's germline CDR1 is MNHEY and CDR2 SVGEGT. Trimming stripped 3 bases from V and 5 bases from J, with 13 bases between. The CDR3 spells CASSYRGSGTEAFF. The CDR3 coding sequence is TGTGCCAGCAGTTATCGGGGCAGTGGGACTGAAGCTTTCTTT.

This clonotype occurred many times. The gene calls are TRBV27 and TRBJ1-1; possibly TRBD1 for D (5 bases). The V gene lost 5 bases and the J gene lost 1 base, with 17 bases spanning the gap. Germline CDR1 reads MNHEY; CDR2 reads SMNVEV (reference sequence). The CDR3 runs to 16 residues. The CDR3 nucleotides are TGTGCCAGCAGTCTCCTCAGGGTGGGGCCGAACACTGAAGCTTTCTTT. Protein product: CASSLLRVGPNTEAFF.

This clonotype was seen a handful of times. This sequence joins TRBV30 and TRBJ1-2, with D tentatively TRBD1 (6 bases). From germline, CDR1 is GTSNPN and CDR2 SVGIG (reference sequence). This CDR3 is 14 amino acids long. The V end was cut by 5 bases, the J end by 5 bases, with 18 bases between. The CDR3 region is CAWGLQGGWYGYTF. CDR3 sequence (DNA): TGTGCCTGGGGACTACAGGGTGGTTGGTATGGCTACACCTTC. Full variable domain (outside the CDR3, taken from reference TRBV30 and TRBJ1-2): SQTIHQWPATLVQPVGSPLSLECTVEGTSNPNLYWYRQAAGRGLQLLFYSVGIGQISSEVPQNLSASRPQDRQFILSSKKLLLSDSGFYLCAWGLQGGWYGYTFGSGTRLTVV.

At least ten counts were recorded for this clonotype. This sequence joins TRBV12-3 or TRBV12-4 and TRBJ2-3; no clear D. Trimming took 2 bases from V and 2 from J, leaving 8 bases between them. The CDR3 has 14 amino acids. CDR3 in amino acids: CASSLKANTDTQYF. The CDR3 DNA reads TGTGCCAGCAGTTTAAAGGCAAACACAGATACGCAGTATTTT.